The 20 T cell receptor beta chains listed next were all sequenced from one sample in a study of blood T cells in healthy people across ages. A second PCR, run for about 6 to 11 cycles, used a sample-barcoded 5' primer plus a J-beta primer mix. TCRdb reanalysed the 5' RACE reads using MiXCR and keeps one entry per CDR3 protein. Counted here are about 1,500,000 distinct CDR3 sequences, approximately 42% occurring once; the ten biggest clones make up 7.9%. Sequences were obtained from blood. The source of these receptors is a woman aged 18-29 years in good health.

The chain links TRBV7-2 to TRBJ2-3; TRBD2 matches at 16 bases. Germline loops: CDR1 SGHTA, CDR2 FQGNSA. Losses at the gene ends were 2 bases for V and 0 bases for J; bases not matched to a gene: 5. This CDR3 is built from 19 residues. DNA for the CDR3: TGTGCCAGCAGCTTAATGGGGACTAGCGGGAGGGGTAGCACAGATACGCAGTATTTT. Encoded protein: CASSLMGTSGRGSTDTQYF.

This clonotype was counted only a few times. The genes are TRBV12-3 or TRBV12-4 and TRBJ1-1, with D hard to call. The CDR3 sequence is 11 residues long. Trimming pared 8 bases from V and 11 bases from J, leaving 15 bases between. This CDR3 is CASYRVPPAFF. CDR3 bases: TGTGCCAGCTACCGGGTCCCCCCGGCTTTCTTT.

This clonotype was detected a few times. As DNA, the CDR3 is TGCGCCAGCAGCCCCTCGGACAGGGCGGGCTACACCTTC. It specifies CASSPSDRAGYTF. The chain has TRBV4-1 and TRBJ1-2; 8 bases fit TRBD1. The germline V gene has CDR1 MGHRA and CDR2 YSYEKL. After removal of 4 bases from V and 8 bases from J, the junction contained 6 bases not matched to a gene. The CDR3 is 13 amino acids.

In this sample, this clonotype turned up a few times. The V call is TRBV20-1, the J call TRBJ2-1, with 10 nucleotides matching TRBD2. The J call is in doubt because the DNA end fits TRBJ2-7 better. This CDR3 contains 16 residues. Germline assignment: CDR1 DFQATT and CDR2 SNEGSKA (reference sequence). DNA for the CDR3: TGCAGTGCTAGGGCGCTAGCGGGAGCCAACTACAATGAGCAGTACTTC. Protein: CSARALAGANYNEQYF.

This clonotype was counted between two and nine times. The V gene is TRBV9, the J gene TRBJ2-1; TRBD2 agrees at 9 bases. Germline CDR1 SGDLS, CDR2 YYNGEE. J gave up 6 bases and V 4 bases, and 14 bases lay outside the gene matches. The length of the CDR3 is 17 residues. The CDR3 loop reads CASSLSPDSGGPNEQFF. In DNA, the CDR3 is TGTGCCAGCAGCCTTAGCCCAGACAGCGGGGGGCCCAATGAGCAGTTCTTC.

This chain links TRBV20-1 with TRBJ2-3; D uncertain. Germline V lookup: CDR1 DFQATT, CDR2 SNEGSKA (reference sequence). The CDR3 has 15 amino acids. The V and J ends lost 6 bases and 1 base respectively, with 17 bases between them. As DNA, the CDR3 is TGCAGTGCCCCCTCCAAACAGATACGCACAGATACGCAGTATTTT. The encoded protein is CSAPSKQIRTDTQYF.

V is TRBV3-1 and J is TRBJ2-3; TRBD2 agrees at 9 bases. Germline V gene data show CDR1 as LGHDT and CDR2 as YNNKEL (reference sequence). There are 17 residues in the CDR3. V lost 5 bases, J lost 0 bases, and 9 bases stayed unmatched. CDR3 bases: TGTGCCAGCAGCTTTAGCCGACTAGCGGAGAGCACAGATACGCAGTATTTT. Amino acids: CASSFSRLAESTDTQYF.

This clonotype was observed a handful of times. V is TRBV5-1 and J is TRBJ2-5; TRBD1 is a possible D gene (7 bases). Germline CDR1 reads SGHRS; CDR2 reads YFSETQ. V shed 1 base and J shed 0 bases, with 13 bases lying between them. The CDR3 length is 16 residues. The CDR3 loop reads CASSLFTGDYQETQYF. The CDR3 DNA is TGCGCCAGCAGCTTGTTCACAGGGGACTACCAAGAGACCCAGTACTTC.

Worth noting for this clonotype: Possible read error: a much larger clone is one base away. This sequence joins TRBV29-1 and TRBJ2-1; D remains ambiguous. The better agreement between TRBJ2-7 and the DNA end casts doubt on the J call. Germline loops: CDR1 SQVTM, CDR2 ANQGSEA. The CDR3 spans 14 residues. The CDR3 region has the DNA TGCAGCGTCCAGCCGTTCAACTCCTACAATGAGCAGTACTTC. Protein product: CSVQPFNSYNEQYF.

A remark on this clonotype: One junction end disagrees with the germline gene, perhaps due to a read error. The chain links TRBV7-6 to TRBJ2-7; TRBD1 matches 8 bases. Germline lookup yields CDR1 SGHVS and CDR2 FNYEAQ. The CDR3 consists of 14 residues. CDR3 nucleotides: TGTGCCAGTAGCTTACACAGGGGGTCCTACGAGCAGTACTTC. Encoded protein: CASSLHRGSYEQYF.

V is TRBV20-1 and J is TRBJ2-1; 10 bases align to TRBD2. The germline V gene has CDR1 DFQATT and CDR2 SNEGSKA (reference sequence). The CDR3 extends over 15 amino acids. Germline trimming cut 0 bases from V and 9 bases from J; bases unmatched to any gene: 8. The CDR3 sequence: CSARDQAGGRIEQFF. CDR3 DNA: TGCAGTGCTAGAGATCAAGCGGGGGGGCGGATTGAGCAGTTCTTC.

This clonotype was observed a few times. V is TRBV2 and J is TRBJ1-1; the D is unclear. Germline V gene lookup returns CDR1 SNHLY and CDR2 FYNNEI. This CDR3 spans 14 amino acids. V was pared by 7 bases and J by 5 bases, with 17 bases between. The CDR3 DNA is TGTGCCAGCACCCTAGGTGCGCGAGGGACTGAAGCTTTCTTT. It translates to CASTLGARGTEAFF.

Concerning this clonotype itself: This is likely a read error, given that the CDR3 carries no conserved phenylalanine or tryptophan at its end. The rearrangement links TRBV7-9 to TRBJ2-1, with TRBD2 identical over 11 bases. This CDR3 has 18 amino acids. CDR1 and CDR2 from the germline V gene are SEHNR and FQNEAQ (reference sequence). V dropped 3 bases and J dropped 6; count of bases not matched to a gene: 13. The CDR3 reads CASSFPGLAESVVNEQFI. CDR3 DNA: TGTGCCAGCAGCTTTCCGGGACTAGCGGAGTCCGTGGTCAATGAGCAGTTCATC.

Here the CDR3 reads CASSRASSKGTDTQYF. CDR3 bases: TGTGCCAGCAGCCGGGCGTCGAGCAAGGGCACAGATACGCAGTATTTT. The gene calls are TRBV4-2 and TRBJ2-3; D is ambiguous. In germline, CDR1 is LGHNA, CDR2 YNFKEQ. Trimming took off 4 bases at V and 1 base at J, with 15 bases between the two ends. This CDR3 is built from 16 residues.

The chain couples TRBV20-1 to TRBJ2-1, with 9 bases identical to TRBD2. This CDR3 contains 13 residues. Germline lookup yields CDR1 DFQATT and CDR2 SNEGSKA (reference sequence). The DNA of the CDR3 is TGCAGCCCGAGGCGGGAGGGGGTGGCTGAGCAGTTCTTC. Amino acids: CSPRREGVAEQFF.

This clonotype was detected a few times. This rearrangement joins TRBV3-1 to TRBJ1-2, with D possibly matching TRBD1 (5 bases). Germline V gives CDR1 LGHDT, CDR2 YNNKEL (reference sequence). The V and J ends lost 8 bases and 4 bases respectively, with 20 bases between them. The CDR3 has 15 residues. CDR3 sequence (DNA): TGTGCCAGCCAGGCCGGGACTCTATGGAGCTATGGCTACACCTTC. Encoded protein: CASQAGTLWSYGYTF.

This clonotype was seen only a few times. The rearrangement links TRBV20-1 to TRBJ2-3; a possible D gene is TRBD2 (7 bases). CDR1 is DFQATT and CDR2 is SNEGSKA in the germline V gene (reference sequence). The CDR3 is 14 residues long. V was shortened by 6 bases and J by 5 bases, with 18 bases between the two germline ends. The CDR3 DNA sequence: TGCAGTGCGAAAATCGGGGGGCCGTTAGATACGCAGTATTTT. It yields the protein CSAKIGGPLDTQYF.

This clonotype was seen once. The V gene is TRBV10-1, the J gene TRBJ1-1; D remains ambiguous. This CDR3 spans 18 amino acids. Germline V gene lookup returns CDR1 WNHNN and CDR2 SYGVQD (reference sequence). V gave up 3 bases and J gave up 2 bases, with 22 bases separating them. CDR3 residues: CASSELRDGPRGNTEAFF. CDR3 DNA: TGCGCCAGCAGTGAACTCCGGGATGGCCCGCGGGGAAACACTGAAGCTTTCTTT.

This clonotype appeared a few times. The CDR3 sequence: CAAGRNTEAFF. CDR3 DNA: TGTGCCGCGGGGAGGAACACTGAAGCTTTCTTT. The J gene is TRBJ1-1, the V gene TRBV15; D is uncertain. Trimming pared 11 bases from V and 1 base from J, leaving 8 bases between. The germline CDR1 and CDR2 sequences are LNHNV and YYDKDF (reference sequence). This CDR3 spans 11 amino acids.

This clonotype has more than one count but fewer than ten. V is TRBV7-6 and J is TRBJ2-4; TRBD2 is a possible D gene (6 bases). The J call may be faulty, since TRBJ2-7 better matches the DNA end. The germline V gene has CDR1 SGHVS and CDR2 FNYEAQ. The CDR3 is 15 residues long. In DNA, the CDR3 is TGTGCCAGCAGCTTAGCCCGTGGTGGAGGGAACGAGCAGTACTTC. It encodes CASSLARGGGNEQYF.